This T cell receptor beta chain comes out of a study of blood T cell repertoires in COVID-19. Germline V CDR1 and CDR2: LGHDT, YNNKEL (reference sequence). This CDR3 has 17 residues. V shed 4 bases, J shed 8 bases, and the junction held 15 bases outside the gene matches. The assay was immunoSEQ multiplex PCR, and TCRdb's table has in-frame clones only and misses some. The sample lists about 110,000 clones, approximately 82% seen once, with 3.8% in the top ten. The sequence derives from a woman over 75 with acute or convalescent COVID-19. The chain links TRBV3-1 (or the pseudogene TRBV3-2) to TRBJ1-1, with 11 positions matching TRBD1. The sample taken for sequencing was peripheral blood. The CDR3 DNA reads TGTGCCAGCAGCCTTCGCGGACAGGGGGCGTCCGATTCAGAAGCTTTCTTT. As protein: CASSLRGQGASDSEAFF.